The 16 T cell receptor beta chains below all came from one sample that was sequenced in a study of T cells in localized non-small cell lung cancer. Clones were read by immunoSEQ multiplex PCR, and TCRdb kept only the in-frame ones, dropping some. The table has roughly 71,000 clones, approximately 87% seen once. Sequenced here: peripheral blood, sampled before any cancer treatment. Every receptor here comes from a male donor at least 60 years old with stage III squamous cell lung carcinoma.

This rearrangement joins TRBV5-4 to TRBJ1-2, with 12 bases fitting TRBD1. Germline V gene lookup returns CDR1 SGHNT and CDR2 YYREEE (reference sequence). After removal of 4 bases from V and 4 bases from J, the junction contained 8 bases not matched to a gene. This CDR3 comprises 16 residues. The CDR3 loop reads CASSPQGQGAIYGYTF. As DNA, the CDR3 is TGTGCCAGCAGCCCCCAGGGACAGGGGGCAATCTATGGCTACACCTTC.

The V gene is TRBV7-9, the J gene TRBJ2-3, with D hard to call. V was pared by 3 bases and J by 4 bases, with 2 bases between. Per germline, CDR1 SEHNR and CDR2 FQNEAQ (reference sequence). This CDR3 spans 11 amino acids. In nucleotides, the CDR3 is TGTGCCAGCAGCTTGGCAGATACGCAGTATTTT. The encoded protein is CASSLADTQYF.

The CDR3 loop is CAISQSNQPQHF. Here the CDR3 DNA reads TGTGCCATCAGTCAGAGCAATCAGCCCCAGCATTTT. This chain links TRBV10-3 with TRBJ1-5; D gene unclear. The germline V gene has CDR1 ENHRY and CDR2 SYGVKD. There are 12 residues in the CDR3. Trimming cost V 5 bases and J 1 base, with 3 bases left between them.

The CDR3 reads CASRDGLSGAYEQYV. For the CDR3, the DNA is TGTGCCAGCAGGGATGGGTTGAGCGGGGCATACGAGCAGTACGTC. V usage is TRBV21-1 and J usage is TRBJ2-7; the table's TRBD2 call for D was not verified on the DNA. TRBV21-1 is annotated as a pseudogene. The CDR3 loop spans 15 amino acids.

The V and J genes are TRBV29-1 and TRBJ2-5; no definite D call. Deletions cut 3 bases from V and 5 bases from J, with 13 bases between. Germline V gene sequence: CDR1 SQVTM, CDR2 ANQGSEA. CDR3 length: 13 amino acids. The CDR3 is CSVEGPVGETQYF. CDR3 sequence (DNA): TGCAGCGTTGAGGGTCCGGTAGGGGAGACCCAGTACTTC.

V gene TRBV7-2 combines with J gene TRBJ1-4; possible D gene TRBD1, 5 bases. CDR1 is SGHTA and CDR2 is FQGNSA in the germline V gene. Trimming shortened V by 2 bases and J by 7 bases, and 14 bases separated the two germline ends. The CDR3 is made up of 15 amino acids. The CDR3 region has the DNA TGTGCCAGCAGCTTAAACGGGGGGTCCGGTGAAAAACTGTTTTTT. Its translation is CASSLNGGSGEKLFF.

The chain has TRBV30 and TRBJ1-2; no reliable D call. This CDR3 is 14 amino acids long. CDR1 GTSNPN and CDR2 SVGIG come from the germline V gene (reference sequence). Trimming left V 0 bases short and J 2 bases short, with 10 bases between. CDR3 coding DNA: TGTGCCTGGAGTGTAATCCCGATGAACTATGGCTACACCTTC. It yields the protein CAWSVIPMNYGYTF.

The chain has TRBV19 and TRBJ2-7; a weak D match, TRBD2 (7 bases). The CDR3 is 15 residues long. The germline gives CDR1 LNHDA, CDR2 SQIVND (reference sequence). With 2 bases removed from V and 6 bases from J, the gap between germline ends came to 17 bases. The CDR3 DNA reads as TGTGCCAGTAGTATACGGCGGGGGCTACGGGGCGAGCAGTACGTC. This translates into CASSIRRGLRGEQYV.

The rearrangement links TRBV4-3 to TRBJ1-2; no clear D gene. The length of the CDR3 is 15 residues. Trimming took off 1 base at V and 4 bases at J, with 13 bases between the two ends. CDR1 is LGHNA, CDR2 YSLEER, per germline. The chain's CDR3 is CASSQGGGSSYGYTF. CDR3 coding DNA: TGCGCCAGCAGCCAAGGAGGTGGGTCCTCCTATGGCTACACCTTC.

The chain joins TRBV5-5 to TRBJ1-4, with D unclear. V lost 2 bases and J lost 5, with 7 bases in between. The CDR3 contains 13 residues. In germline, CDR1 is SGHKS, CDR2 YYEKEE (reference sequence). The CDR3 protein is CASSFPENEKLFF. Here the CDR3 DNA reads TGTGCCAGCAGCTTTCCAGAGAATGAAAAACTGTTTTTT.

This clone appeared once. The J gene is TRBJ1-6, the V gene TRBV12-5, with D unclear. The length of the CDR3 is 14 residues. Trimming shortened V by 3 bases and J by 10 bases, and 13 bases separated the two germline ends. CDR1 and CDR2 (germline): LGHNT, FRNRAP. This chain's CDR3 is CASGLSGAGSPLHF. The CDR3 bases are TGTGCTAGTGGTTTAAGCGGAGCGGGATCACCCCTCCACTTT.

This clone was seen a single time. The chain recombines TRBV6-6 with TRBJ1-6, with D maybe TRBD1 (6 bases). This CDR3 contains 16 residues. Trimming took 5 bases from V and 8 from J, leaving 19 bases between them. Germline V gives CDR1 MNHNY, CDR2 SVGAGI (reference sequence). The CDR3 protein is CASSSSFGGQDSPLHF. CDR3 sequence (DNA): TGTGCCAGCAGTAGCTCCTTTGGGGGGCAGGATTCACCCCTCCACTTT.

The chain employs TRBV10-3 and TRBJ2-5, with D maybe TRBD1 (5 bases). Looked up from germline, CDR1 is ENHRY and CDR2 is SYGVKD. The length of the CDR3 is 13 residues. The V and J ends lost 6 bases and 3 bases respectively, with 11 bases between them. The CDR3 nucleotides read TGTGCCATCAGAGGGGTTGACGAAGAGACCCAGTACTTC. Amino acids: CAIRGVDEETQYF.

The CDR3 bases are TGTGCCAGCAGCCAGACCGGGACGGGGAATGAAAAACTGTTTTTT. It yields the protein CASSQTGTGNEKLFF. The V call is TRBV7-9, the J call TRBJ1-4; possible D gene TRBD1, 5 bases. Per germline, CDR1 SEHNR and CDR2 FQNEAQ (reference sequence). The CDR3 is made up of 15 amino acids. Between the trimmed V and J ends, which lost 5 bases and 5 bases, there was a span of 15 bases.

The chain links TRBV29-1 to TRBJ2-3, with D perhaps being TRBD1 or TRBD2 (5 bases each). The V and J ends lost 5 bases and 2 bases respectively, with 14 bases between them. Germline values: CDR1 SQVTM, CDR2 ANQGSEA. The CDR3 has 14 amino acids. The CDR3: CSVSSEGLTDTQYF. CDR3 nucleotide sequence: TGCAGCGTTTCCTCCGAGGGGCTCACAGATACGCAGTATTTT.

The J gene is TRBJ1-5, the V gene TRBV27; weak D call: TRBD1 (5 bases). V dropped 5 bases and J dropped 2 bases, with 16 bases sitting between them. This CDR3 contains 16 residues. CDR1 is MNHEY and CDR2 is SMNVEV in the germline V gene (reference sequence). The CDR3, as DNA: TGTGCCAGCAGTCCTGGGGCTAGGTCCGGCAATCAGCCCCAGCATTTT. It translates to CASSPGARSGNQPQHF.